Each of the 21 T cell receptor beta chains below was sequenced from the same sample in a study of cytomegalovirus exposure and HLA in healthy donors. The PCR employed 60 Vbeta primers together with 13 Jbeta primers. Measured with immunoSEQ multiplex PCR; TCRdb has only the in-frame clones, and not every one. The profile shows under 150,000 clones, around 76% of them singletons. The sample consisted of PBMCs. These receptors were obtained from a woman aged 45-60 years in good health and CMV-seronegative.

The gene calls are TRBV9 and TRBJ2-5; 7 bases fit TRBD1. Germline lookup yields CDR1 SGDLS and CDR2 YYNGEE. V lost 0 bases and J lost 3; bases outside the gene matches: 8. The CDR3 runs to 16 residues. CDR3 residues: CASSVGVWDRKETQYF. CDR3 in DNA: TGTGCCAGCAGCGTAGGAGTCTGGGACAGAAAAGAGACCCAGTACTTC.

The chain carries TRBV6-4 and TRBJ2-2, with 7 bases that match TRBD2. The CDR3 is made up of 13 amino acids. The V gene's germline CDR1 is MRHNA and CDR2 SNTAGT. The junction had 1 base not matched to a gene; V was cut back by 3 bases and J by 6 bases. The CDR3 nucleotides are TGTGCCAGCAGTGAACGGGGGGCCGGGGAGCTGTTTTTT. Residues: CASSERGAGELFF.

In nucleotides, the CDR3 is TGTGCCAGCACGGACAGGGGCCATAACACTGAAGCTTTCTTT. It is translated as CASTDRGHNTEAFF. This chain uses TRBV28 with TRBJ1-1; 9 bases are shared with TRBD1. The CDR3 runs 14 residues. Germline assignment: CDR1 MDHEN and CDR2 SYDVKM. Trimming cost V 7 bases and J 2 bases; bases outside gene matches: 5.

The chain uses TRBV6-5 and TRBJ1-4; weak D call: TRBD1 (5 bases). The CDR3 spans 14 residues. Germline V CDR1 and CDR2: MNHEY, SVGAGI. V was cut by 4 bases and J by 4 bases, with 10 bases left in between. The CDR3 reads CASSLGGSNEKLFF. CDR3 nucleotide sequence: TGTGCCAGCAGTTTGGGGGGTAGTAATGAAAAACTGTTTTTT.

The J gene is TRBJ1-5, the V gene TRBV7-2; no reliable D call. There are 13 residues in the CDR3. Germline CDR1 reads SGHTA; CDR2 reads FQGNSA. V lost 4 bases, J lost 0 bases, and 4 bases lay in between. The CDR3 nucleotides are TGTGCCAGCAGCTCAAATAGCAATCAGCCCCAGCATTTT. Protein sequence: CASSSNSNQPQHF.

A word on this clone: The germline gene is not matched at one end of the junction; a read error may be the cause. The rearrangement joins TRBV29-1 to TRBJ1-2, with a possible D match to TRBD1 (6 bases). The CDR3 covers 12 residues. Germline values: CDR1 SQVTM, CDR2 ANQGSEA. The CDR3 is CSVEDSPYGYPF. In DNA, the CDR3 is TGCAGCGTTGAGGACAGCCCTTATGGCTACCCCTTC.

The V and J genes are TRBV2 and TRBJ2-1, with D maybe TRBD2 (6 bases). The V gene lost 8 bases and the J gene lost 10 bases, with 12 bases spanning the gap. CDR3 size: 11 residues. CDR1 and CDR2 (germline): SNHLY, FYNNEI. As DNA, the CDR3 is TGTGCCAGCCGGGACTCCGTCGAGCAGTTCTTC. Protein: CASRDSVEQFF.

The chain has TRBV27 and TRBJ2-7; TRBD2 agrees at 8 bases. This CDR3 has 15 residues. Germline V gene data show CDR1 as MNHEY and CDR2 as SMNVEV (reference sequence). J was trimmed by 5 bases and V by 5 bases; bases with no gene match: 11. The CDR3 region has the DNA TGTGCCAGCAGTCTTAATTACGGGAGGGCCCACGAGCAGTACGTC. Its protein is CASSLNYGRAHEQYV.

The J gene is TRBJ2-4, the V gene TRBV10-1; a weak D match, TRBD2 (5 bases). The CDR3 covers 14 residues. V gave up 0 bases and J gave up 8 bases, with 11 bases separating them. Germline assignment: CDR1 WNHNN and CDR2 SYGVQD (reference sequence). CDR3 nucleotides: TGCGCCAGCAGTGAGTCTGGGAGCGAGGACATTCAGTACTTC. Translating gives CASSESGSEDIQYF.

This clone turned up a few times. This chain joins TRBV9 and TRBJ2-4; 8 nucleotides match TRBD1. V shed 3 bases, J shed 5 bases, and the junction held 7 bases outside the gene matches. The CDR3 covers 15 residues. Germline V lookup: CDR1 SGDLS, CDR2 YYNGEE. CDR3 protein: CASSAHRDRQNIQYF. As DNA, the CDR3 is TGTGCCAGCAGCGCGCACCGGGACAGGCAAAACATTCAGTACTTC.

The V and J genes are TRBV5-6 and TRBJ2-1; D unclear. Germline CDR1 and CDR2: SGHDT and YYEEEE. The length of the CDR3 is 15 residues. Trimming pared 1 base from V and 3 bases from J, leaving 11 bases between. CDR3 DNA: TGTGCCAGCAGCTTGAATTTGGCAGGCTACAATGAGCAGTTCTTC. Amino acids: CASSLNLAGYNEQFF.

V gene TRBV6-5 combines with J gene TRBJ2-7, with 7 bases aligning to TRBD2. This CDR3 spans 13 amino acids. The V gene's germline CDR1 is MNHEY and CDR2 SVGAGI. The trim removed 6 bases at V and 3 bases at J, leaving 5 bases unmatched. As DNA, the CDR3 is TGTGCCAGCAGGGCTAGCGGCTTCTACGAGCAGTACTTC. Translated: CASRASGFYEQYF.

The gene calls are TRBV7-2 and TRBJ2-7; 9 bases line up with TRBD2. Trimming at V came to 2 bases and at J to 3 bases, leaving 2 bases not matched to a gene. This CDR3 region has 14 residues. CDR1 is SGHTA and CDR2 is FQGNSA in the germline V gene. CDR3 in DNA: TGTGCCAGCAGCTTACTAGCGGGATTCTACGAGCAGTACTTC. Translated, it gives CASSLLAGFYEQYF.

This chain uses TRBV2 with TRBJ2-1; 11 nucleotides align to TRBD1. V shed 7 bases, J shed 3 bases, and the junction held 8 bases outside the gene matches. The CDR3 contains 16 residues. In germline, CDR1 is SNHLY, CDR2 FYNNEI. CDR3 nucleotide sequence: TGTGCCAGCAACCTGGACAGGGGGCCCCTCTACAATGAGCAGTTCTTC. Translated, it gives CASNLDRGPLYNEQFF.

This clone was recorded at least ten times. The rearrangement joins TRBV19 to TRBJ1-4; no definite D call. V lost 3 bases, J lost 5 bases, and 4 bases lay in between. CDR1 and CDR2 from the germline V gene are LNHDA and SQIVND (reference sequence). This CDR3 spans 12 amino acids. CDR3 in amino acids: CASSIPNEKLFF. Written as DNA, the CDR3 is TGTGCCAGTAGTATTCCGAATGAAAAACTGTTTTTT.

The chain employs TRBV30 and TRBJ1-5; TRBD1 is a possible D gene (5 bases). This CDR3 region has 13 residues. In germline, CDR1 is GTSNPN, CDR2 SVGIG (reference sequence). The germline V and J ends were trimmed by 8 bases and 2 bases, with 13 bases remaining between them. The CDR3 bases are TGTGCCGCCCGGGGGAAAGGCAATCAGCCCCAGCATTTT. Its translation: CAARGKGNQPQHF.

The chain employs TRBV18 and TRBJ2-3; TRBD2 aligns across 12 bases. Trimming at V came to 0 bases and at J to 4 bases, leaving 14 bases not matched to a gene. There are 20 residues in the CDR3. Germline CDR1 is KGHSH and CDR2 is LQKENI. The CDR3 spells CASSPPLAGGPSNTPDTQYF. The CDR3 DNA follows: TGTGCCAGCTCACCACCGCTAGCGGGAGGGCCAAGTAACACACCAGATACGCAGTATTTT.

The V and J genes are TRBV21-1 and TRBJ1-4; the table's D gene call, TRBD1, was not cross checked with the DNA. TRBV21-1 is given as a pseudogene. This CDR3 region has 13 residues. CDR3: CAGGSTPNEKLFF. The CDR3 nucleotides read TGTGCCGGGGGCAGCACCCCTAATGAAAAACTGTTTTTT.

The gene calls are TRBV6-1 and TRBJ1-5, with D perhaps matching TRBD1 (5 bases). The CDR3 has 16 residues. The V and J ends lost 4 bases and 0 bases respectively, with 13 bases between them. The germline V gene encodes CDR1 MNHNS and CDR2 SASEGT. The chain's CDR3 is CASSGQRINSNQPQHF. In DNA form, the CDR3 reads TGTGCCAGCAGTGGACAGAGGATTAATAGCAATCAGCCCCAGCATTTT.

CDR3 residues: CASSDYRGNKNIQYF. The CDR3 DNA follows: TGTGCCAGCAGTGACTACAGGGGGAACAAAAACATTCAGTACTTC. The genes are TRBV25-1 and TRBJ2-4, with TRBD1 identical over 8 bases. This CDR3 has 15 amino acids. The germline gives CDR1 MGHDK, CDR2 SYGVNS. After removal of 3 bases from V and 3 bases from J, the junction contained 4 bases not matched to a gene. The full variable domain, its missing parts supplied by reference TRBV25-1 and TRBJ2-4, is EADIYQTPRYLVIGTGKKITLECSQTMGHDKMYWYQQDPGMELHLIHYSYGVNSTEKGDLSSESTVSRIRTEHFPLTLESARPSHTSQYLCASSDYRGNKNIQYFGAGTRLSVL.

On this clone itself: A read error may account for a junction end that differs from germline. The CDR3 DNA follows: TGTACCATCAGTGAGTCGATTACGGGAGAGGCCTACAATGAGCAGTTCTTC. It is translated as CTISESITGEAYNEQFF. The chain has TRBV10-3 and TRBJ2-1, with D maybe TRBD2 (6 bases). This CDR3 spans 17 amino acids. Germline CDR1 ENHRY, CDR2 SYGVKD.